One sample yielded the 17 T cell receptor beta chains listed below, sequenced in a study of T-cell reconstitution after alpha-beta-depleted transplantation in children. Unique molecular identifiers were built into the TCRbeta library. TCRdb re-called the PCR reads with MiXCR, one entry per CDR3 protein. The repertoire consists of approximately 350,000 distinct CDR3 sequences, with under 13% occurring once and the leading ten covering 2% to 2.5%. The sequences come from PBMCs from the stem cell graft donor, collected from the stem cell graft. These receptors were taken from a human donor who donated a stem cell graft to a child with acute lymphoblastic leukemia.

The V gene is TRBV12-3 or TRBV12-4, the J gene TRBJ2-5; no clear D. CDR3 size: 14 residues. The V end was cut by 3 bases, the J end by 1 base, with 9 bases between. In nucleotides, the CDR3 is TGTGCCAGCAGTTTGCGTACAACCCAAGAGACCCAGTACTTC. Its translation: CASSLRTTQETQYF.

This clonotype was seen more than once but under ten times. The chain carries TRBV12-3 or TRBV12-4 and TRBJ2-1, with D maybe TRBD2 (6 bases). V lost 8 bases and J lost 2, with 13 bases in between. The CDR3 has 14 residues. The CDR3 DNA sequence: TGTGCCAGCGGGAGCGGGCGCGCCTACAATGAGCAGTTCTTC. It specifies CASGSGRAYNEQFF.

This clonotype was recorded many times. The chain carries TRBV7-2 and TRBJ2-1; TRBD1 matches at 8 bases. Per germline, CDR1 SGHTA and CDR2 FQGNSA. Germline trimming cut 8 bases from V and 3 bases from J; bases unmatched to any gene: 9. This CDR3 has 15 residues. DNA for the CDR3: TGTGCCAGCTCCCTCGACAGGGGCGACTACAATGAGCAGTTCTTC. This codes for CASSLDRGDYNEQFF.

This rearrangement joins TRBV6-1 to TRBJ2-1; D gene ambiguous. There are 11 residues in the CDR3. Looked up from germline, CDR1 is MNHNS and CDR2 is SASEGT. V dropped 7 bases and J dropped 8 bases, with 9 bases sitting between them. The CDR3 bases are TGTGCCAGCACCAAGAACCATGAGCAGTTCTTC. It encodes CASTKNHEQFF.

Many counts were recorded for this clonotype. The chain recombines TRBV20-1 with TRBJ2-7; tentatively, D is TRBD2 (7 bases). The CDR3 covers 14 residues. V lost 5 bases to trimming and J lost 3 bases, with 17 bases between them. Germline CDR1 and CDR2: DFQATT and SNEGSKA (reference sequence). This CDR3 reads CSAHTGRVYYEQYF. CDR3 sequence (DNA): TGCAGTGCTCACACAGGGAGGGTTTACTACGAGCAGTACTTC.

This clonotype was picked up many times. The CDR3 coding sequence is TGTGCCAGCAGCTTAGAGGGGACTGGGTACGAGCAGTACTTC. Translating it yields CASSLEGTGYEQYF. The chain employs TRBV7-6 and TRBJ2-7, with D possibly TRBD2 on 6 matching bases. CDR3 length: 14 residues. CDR1 SGHVS and CDR2 FNYEAQ come from the germline V gene. Deletions cut 1 base from V and 4 bases from J, with 11 bases between.

This clonotype was counted at least ten times. J is TRBJ2-1 and V is TRBV20-1, with 12 bases aligning to TRBD2. The junction had 9 bases not matched to a gene; V was cut back by 0 bases and J by 6 bases. The CDR3 runs to 17 residues. Looked up from germline, CDR1 is DFQATT and CDR2 is SNEGSKA (reference sequence). The CDR3, as DNA: TGCAGTGCTAGAGATGCCCTGACTAGCGGGAGCGCCAATGAGCAGTTCTTC. It specifies CSARDALTSGSANEQFF.

The CDR3 protein is CAISESRGTGELFF. CDR3 nucleotides: TGTGCCATCAGTGAGTCGAGGGGGACCGGGGAGCTGTTTTTT. This chain connects TRBV10-3 to TRBJ2-2, with D perhaps matching TRBD1 (6 bases). The ends were cut back, 0 bases at V and 5 bases at J, with 7 bases in the middle. Germline assignment: CDR1 ENHRY and CDR2 SYGVKD. This CDR3 is built from 14 residues.

This clonotype has more than one count but fewer than ten. This rearrangement joins TRBV5-1 to TRBJ2-7; D is ambiguous. Germline V gives CDR1 SGHRS, CDR2 YFSETQ. The CDR3 runs 15 residues. V was shortened by 0 bases and J by 2 bases, with 12 bases between the two germline ends. The CDR3 nucleotides read TGCGCCAGCAGCTTGGCTGCGGAACCGACCTACGAGCAGTACTTC. Protein product: CASSLAAEPTYEQYF.

This clonotype showed up many times. The V gene is TRBV20-1, the J gene TRBJ2-7; D ambiguous. Trimming left V 5 bases short and J 0 bases short, with 11 bases between. The CDR3 spans 13 residues. Germline assignment: CDR1 DFQATT and CDR2 SNEGSKA (reference sequence). CDR3 bases: TGCAGTGCTCCGCGGCAGAGCTCCTACGAGCAGTACTTC. This sequence encodes CSAPRQSSYEQYF.

This chain joins TRBV5-1 and TRBJ1-1; D may be TRBD1 (5 bases). Germline V gene sequence: CDR1 SGHRS, CDR2 YFSETQ. The CDR3 extends over 14 amino acids. V was cut by 3 bases and J by 0 bases, with 9 bases left in between. The CDR3 reads CASSSGRLNTEAFF. For the CDR3, the DNA is TGCGCCAGCAGCTCGGGACGGTTGAACACTGAAGCTTTCTTT.

This clonotype appeared many times. This sequence joins TRBV20-1 and TRBJ2-1, with D perhaps TRBD2 (6 bases). Germline V gives CDR1 DFQATT, CDR2 SNEGSKA (reference sequence). Trimming removed 6 bases at V and 2 bases at J, with 14 bases between. This CDR3 is built from 14 residues. The CDR3 spells CSARWWRAYNEQFF. For the CDR3, the DNA is TGCAGTGCGAGGTGGTGGAGGGCCTACAATGAGCAGTTCTTC.

The genes are TRBV14 and TRBJ2-2, with 7 bases fitting TRBD1. The CDR3 has 15 amino acids. Germline-derived CDR1 and CDR2 are SGHDN and FVKESK. The ends lost 4 bases at V and 4 bases at J; junction bases unmatched: 6. CDR3 nucleotides: TGTGCCAGCAGCCGATGGGACAGAGTCACCGGGGAGCTGTTTTTT. Translating it yields CASSRWDRVTGELFF.

This clonotype has just a few counts. The chain links TRBV7-9 to TRBJ2-5; TRBD2 is a possible D gene (5 bases). The CDR3 extends over 13 amino acids. The V gene lost 4 bases and the J gene lost 5 bases, with 11 bases spanning the gap. Germline V gene lookup returns CDR1 SEHNR and CDR2 FQNEAQ (reference sequence). In DNA, the CDR3 is TGTGCCAGCAGCTCCAGGTTAGCGGAGACCCAGTACTTC. This translates into CASSSRLAETQYF.

A few counts support this clonotype. The V and J genes are TRBV6-1 and TRBJ2-3; no reliable D call. The CDR3 spans 14 residues. The V and J ends lost 1 base and 7 bases respectively, with 12 bases between them. Germline-derived CDR1 and CDR2 are MNHNS and SASEGT. Written as DNA, the CDR3 is TGTGCCAGCAGTGAAGTCGCTTTTTCCTATACGCAGTATTTT. Encoded protein: CASSEVAFSYTQYF.

This clonotype was seen at least ten times. The chain joins TRBV7-2 to TRBJ2-7; 9 nucleotides line up with TRBD1. CDR1 is SGHTA and CDR2 is FQGNSA in the germline V gene. J was trimmed by 6 bases and V by 7 bases; bases with no gene match: 10. This CDR3 is built from 14 residues. DNA for the CDR3: TGTGCCAGCATACGGGACAGGGTTTCTGGCGAGCAGTACTTC. This codes for CASIRDRVSGEQYF.

There are many counts of this clonotype. The chain has TRBV6-5 and TRBJ1-6, with a tentative D call TRBD1 (5 bases). The V end was cut by 7 bases, the J end by 6 bases, with 13 bases between. CDR1 and CDR2 from the germline V gene are MNHEY and SVGAGI. The CDR3 runs 14 residues. CDR3 nucleotides: TGTGCCAGCAAGTTTGGGCAGGGTAATTCACCCCTCCACTTT. This encodes CASKFGQGNSPLHF.